This T cell receptor beta chain was sequenced in a study of T cells in localized non-small cell lung cancer. TCRdb keeps only in-frame clones here, not all; method: immunoSEQ multiplex PCR. The profile shows roughly 38,000 clones, roughly 86% of them singletons. Worth noting for this clone: Its antigen is currently unknown.

Findings of the study overall: Researchers found a median approximately 60 of the top 100 tumor clones in adjacent lung. Uninvolved nearby lung showed the greatest T cell clonality, exceeding that found in tumor. Blood T cell density predicted longer survival; adjacent-lung clonality, shorter.

There are 18 residues in the CDR3. Germline trimming cut 0 bases from V and 0 bases from J; bases unmatched to any gene: 2. Germline V lookup: CDR1 SGHRS, CDR2 YFSETQ. The rearrangement uses TRBV5-1 and TRBJ2-6; 11 nucleotides agree with TRBD1. Sequenced here: peripheral blood, sampled before any cancer treatment. This receptor was identified in a female donor aged 60 or older with stage I squamous cell lung carcinoma. The CDR3 loop reads CASSLGDRGSSGANVLTF. As DNA, the CDR3 is TGCGCCAGCAGCTTGGGGGACAGGGGGTCCTCTGGGGCCAACGTCCTGACTTTC.